This T cell receptor beta chain was observed in a study of blood T cell repertoires in COVID-19 (dated by TCRdb to about 2020). Background for the entire study: Samples covering the acute and convalescent phases of COVID-19 were provided by collaborators in the United States, Italy and Spain. Nearly every sample came with metadata listing a de-identified subject ID, COVID-19 status, age in years and sex. The repertoires were released in a freely available public database meant as a resource for research on the immune response to SARS-CoV-2. The dataset comprised deeply sampled blood TCRbeta repertoires from subjects exposed to, actively infected with, or recovered from COVID-19. Samples came from the ongoing ImmuneRACE study (first 160 participants) plus 1,254 subjects from 6 global collaborators. The material from the prospective study consisted of cDNA or gDNA derived from T cells, B-cell-depleted T cells, or PBMCs. Where HLA class I and class II types were available, the types were taken from metadata supplied by the sample provider, not from assay-based typing. Paper-wide results and their limitations: The amount of clinical and demographic metadata varied by source and participant and was provided uncurated.

The collaborating institutions used their own protocols to collect whole blood in K2EDTA tubes. For TCRbeta analysis, collaborator samples were shipped as frozen whole blood, as isolated PBMCs, or as DNA extracted from either sample type. Note on this clone: It lacks a known antigen. No quality values exist for individual bases; no much larger clone is one base distant.

CDR1 and CDR2 are drawn from the germline V gene: MDHEN, SYDVKM. V drops 5 bases and J drops 7 bases, leaving 14 bases in between. Counted from cysteine to phenylalanine, this CDR3 has 13 amino acids. The sequence is cut down to CDR3 DNA, 39 bases in frame from base 1. TCRbeta CDR3 regions were amplified from genomic DNA by means of the immunoSEQ Assay, a bias-controlled multiplex PCR. On the authors' methods: The number of nucleated cells in each sample was estimated by amplification of reference gene primers within the assay. To quantify the absolute abundance of each unique TCRbeta CDR3 rearrangement, sequence reads were collapsed and filtered. Productive Simpson clonality was computed per sample as the square root of Simpson's diversity index over productive rearrangements. TCRdb stores this immuneACCESS table with in-frame sequences only. Part of the clones is absent; in the studies checked, under half of the shortfall reflects unresolved V genes, and no reason is known for the rest. The V and J calls and clone size were taken over from that table, and D and trimming were inferred from the DNA. This sample lists roughly 150,000 clones; 75% to 85% were detected once. The top ten constitute around 2.9% of the sample.

What was sequenced was peripheral blood. The sequence joins TRBV28 to TRBJ1-2; TRBD1 might be the D gene, on 5 matching bases. The TCR comes from a man aged 50 or older with acute or convalescent COVID-19. The nucleotide sequence reads TGTGCCAGCAGTCCCGGGCCCCAGGGTGGCTACACCTTC. Translated, this is CASSPGPQGGYTF.